This is a list of T cell receptor beta chains from one sample in a study of regulatory T cells in long-lasting Graves disease. TCRdb reprocessed the multiplex PCR reads with MiXCR, giving one entry per CDR3 protein. The sample has 250,000 to 300,000 distinct CDR3 sequences, 15% to 20% seen once. These data also formed part of another study, on T cells in Graves' hyperthyroidism and ophthalmopathy.

This sample comprised peripheral blood mononuclear cells (PBMCs), obtained at new diagnosis, from a patient treated with antithyroid drugs. The receptor set was obtained from a woman in her 30s with Graves disease. Each CDR3 is given with its conserved first and last residue. The D gene is left open where the match is weak. Size is stated for part of the rows, as once, few or many counts, or as a class when the clone is expanded.

J | size | V | D | CDR3 | DNA
TRBJ2-5 | many | TRBV30 | - | CAWSKGASYQETQYF | TGTGCCTGGAGTAAGGGAGCCTCGTACCAAGAGACCCAGTACTTC
TRBJ1-5 | few | TRBV7-8 | - | CASSSLSRTEANQPQHF | TGTGCCAGCAGCTCTCTCTCGAGGACAGAAGCTAATCAGCCCCAGCATTTT
TRBJ1-1 | many | TRBV4-1 | TRBD1 | CASSQLGTGGGSVRTEAFF | TGCGCCAGCAGCCAACTGGGCACAGGGGGTGGAAGTGTTAGGACTGAAGCTTTCTTT
TRBJ1-4 | many | TRBV2 | - | CASSLPNEKLFF | TGTGCCAGCTCCCTACCGAATGAAAAACTGTTTTTT
TRBJ1-5 | many | TRBV18 | - | CASSPVGQPQHF | TGTGCCAGCTCACCGGTGGGTCAGCCCCAGCATTTT
TRBJ2-1 | many | TRBV7-9 | TRBD2 | CASSSWALAGGSSYNEQFF | TGTGCCAGCAGCTCTTGGGCCCTAGCGGGGGGGAGCTCCTACAATGAGCAGTTCTTC
TRBJ2-7 | many | TRBV7-2 | TRBD2 | CASSLDGGGAYEQYF | TGTGCCAGCAGCTTAGACGGCGGGGGGGCTTACGAGCAGTACTTC
TRBJ1-1 | many | TRBV5-1 | - | CASSPKTSGDTEAFF | TGCGCCAGCAGCCCCAAGACATCCGGAGACACTGAAGCTTTCTTT
TRBJ1-6 | many | TRBV10-3 | - | CAISAEGPPNSPLHF | TGTGCCATCAGTGCAGAGGGGCCCCCAAACTCACCCCTCCACTTT
TRBJ2-5 | many | TRBV2 | - | CASSMTYQETQYF | TGTGCCAGCAGCATGACATACCAAGAGACCCAGTACTTC
TRBJ1-2 | - | TRBV9 | - | CASSGMGVDYGYTF | TGTGCCAGCAGCGGGATGGGGGTTGACTATGGCTACACCTTC
TRBJ2-7 | few | TRBV4-1 | - | CASSQELAYEQYF | TGCGCCAGCAGCCAAGAGTTAGCCTACGAGCAGTACTTC
TRBJ1-1 | - | TRBV19 | TRBD1 | CASSTGQGKAEAFF | TGTGCCAGTAGTACGGGACAGGGTAAGGCTGAAGCTTTCTTT
TRBJ1-3 | many | TRBV29-1 | - | CSVSSTGNTIYF | TGCAGCGTATCCAGCACTGGAAACACCATATATTTT
TRBJ1-1 | many | TRBV20-1 | - | CSAREGGDPEAFF | TGCAGTGCTAGGGAGGGAGGTGACCCTGAAGCTTTCTTT
TRBJ2-1 | - | TRBV20-1 | - | CSASASYNEQFF | TGCAGTGCTAGTGCCTCCTACAATGAGCAGTTCTTC
TRBJ1-4 | many | TRBV20-1 | - | CSARGVWPVAEKLFF | TGCAGTGCTAGAGGGGTGTGGCCCGTGGCTGAAAAACTGTTTTTT
TRBJ2-7 | few | TRBV5-4 | - | CASSLPPGDAYEQYF | TGTGCCAGCAGCTTGCCCCCGGGGGACGCCTACGAGCAGTACTTC
TRBJ2-5 | many | TRBV5-1 | TRBD2 | CASSVTGPPRTSGVQETQYF | TGCGCCAGCAGCGTCACCGGGCCCCCGAGGACTAGCGGGGTACAAGAGACCCAGTACTTC
TRBJ1-4 | many | TRBV5-1 | - | CASSLNGLYDEKLFF | TGCGCCAGCAGCTTAAATGGACTCTACGACGAAAAACTGTTTTTT
TRBJ2-1 | many | TRBV10-2 | - | CASSAEGFSYNEQFF | TGCGCCAGCAGTGCGGAGGGGTTCTCCTACAATGAGCAGTTCTTC
TRBJ2-5 | many | TRBV20-1 | TRBD2 | CSARSSGEETQYF | TGCAGTGCTAGGTCTAGCGGGGAAGAGACCCAGTACTTC
TRBJ2-3 | many | TRBV20-1 | TRBD2 | CSARGEAGLVVNTQYF | TGCAGTGCTAGAGGGGAGGCGGGACTAGTGGTGAATACGCAGTATTTT
TRBJ1-5 | many | TRBV5-5 | - | CASSLYLSGDQPQHF | TGTGCCAGCAGCTTGTATCTTAGCGGGGATCAGCCCCAGCATTTT
TRBJ1-2 | many | TRBV5-1 | - | CASSLVPPDGYTF | TGCGCCAGCAGCTTGGTTCCCCCAGATGGCTACACCTTC
TRBJ1-5 | few | TRBV4-1 | - | CASSQEELRQPQHF | TGCGCCAGCAGCCAAGAGGAGTTGAGGCAGCCCCAGCATTTT
TRBJ2-5 | many | TRBV7-9 | TRBD1 | CASSLFVLRGQGGQETQYF | TGTGCCAGCAGCTTATTCGTGCTTCGGGGACAGGGGGGACAAGAGACCCAGTACTTC
TRBJ1-3 | many | TRBV11-2 | - | CASSLEIPSRGDTIYF | TGTGCCAGCAGCTTAGAAATCCCCTCCCGCGGAGACACCATATATTTT
TRBJ1-2 | many | TRBV3-1 | - | CASSQVFVEYGYTF | TGTGCCAGCAGCCAAGTTTTCGTCGAGTATGGCTACACCTTC